Listed below are T cell receptor beta chains from one sample, sequenced in a study of blood T cell repertoires in COVID-19. Method: immunoSEQ multiplex PCR; TCRdb's copy keeps in-frame clones and lacks some. The sample holds 150,000 to 160,000 clones; 75% to 95% are singletons and the top ten take approximately 0.55%. Sequenced input: peripheral blood. These receptors were taken from a man aged 45 to 65 with acute or convalescent COVID-19. Each CDR3 is given without its conserved first and last residue. Clone size, where shown, is once, few, many, or a class for clones that have expanded.

v_call clone_size cdr3_aa
TRBV9 . ASSPDRNNSPLH
TRBV7-9 . ASSLAPGQGDSTDTQY
TRBV14 once ASSQGLATDTQY
TRBV25-1 . ASSDTGIYGYT
TRBV28 once ASISPSGTVLEAF
TRBV10-3 . AIPAEAGELF
TRBV5-8 . ASSSQGFNEQF
TRBV5-4 . ASSFSGNTGELF
TRBV30 once AWSAEAGANYNEQF
TRBV2 . ASNQRQDPNIQY
TRBV20-1 . SAGTLYGYT
TRBV5-6 . ASSPGDYGYT
TRBV28 . ASSFALDGTEAF
TRBV27 . ASSLSNSGHEQF
TRBV5-4 . ASRRQGPGDTQY
TRBV29-1 . SVAAGAGDTEAF
TRBV7-9 . ASSPGLNTEAF
TRBV2 . ASSDRRFSSYNEQF
TRBV15 once ATRWQANSPLH
TRBV5-1 . ASGTGGGDEKLF
TRBV28 . ASSVGGSGNSGNTIY
TRBV19 . ASSIASGLAADTQY
TRBV7-3 . ASSLQPGQGNSPLH
TRBV4-1 . ASSERQGSNQPQH
TRBV6-5 . ASSRERDANYGYT
TRBV7-9 . ASSTGGTEAF
TRBV30 medium-sized AWSVFGLAGTEQY
TRBV19 . ASSSDTGVAYNEQF
TRBV7-2 . ASSLEGGSWANVLT
TRBV28 . ASSLGGKRYNEQF
TRBV6-5 . ASSRGGRNYGYT
TRBV19 . ASSAFGTGAPGYT
TRBV7-2 . ASSPEGGIQPQH
TRBV4-1 . ASSLQGAGETQY
TRBV5-1 once ASSLEVAGAYEQY
TRBV19 once ASSGTSQETQY
TRBV24-1 . ATAGLSNTGELF
TRBV7-6 . ASSPTSNTQY
TRBV27 . ASSSRLAGGSHEQY
TRBV6-5 . ASGTSGSLNNEQF
TRBV7-2 few ASSPDRGWEKLF
TRBV28 . ASETGSGNTEAF
TRBV7-9 few ASTVGTGVYEQY
TRBV4-3 . ASSQAPFPGANVLT
TRBV5-6 . ASSSGRDPGLMNTEAF
TRBV28 . ATERGGHSVMNTEAF
TRBV6-2/TRBV6-3 . ASSYDRGSSYNEQF